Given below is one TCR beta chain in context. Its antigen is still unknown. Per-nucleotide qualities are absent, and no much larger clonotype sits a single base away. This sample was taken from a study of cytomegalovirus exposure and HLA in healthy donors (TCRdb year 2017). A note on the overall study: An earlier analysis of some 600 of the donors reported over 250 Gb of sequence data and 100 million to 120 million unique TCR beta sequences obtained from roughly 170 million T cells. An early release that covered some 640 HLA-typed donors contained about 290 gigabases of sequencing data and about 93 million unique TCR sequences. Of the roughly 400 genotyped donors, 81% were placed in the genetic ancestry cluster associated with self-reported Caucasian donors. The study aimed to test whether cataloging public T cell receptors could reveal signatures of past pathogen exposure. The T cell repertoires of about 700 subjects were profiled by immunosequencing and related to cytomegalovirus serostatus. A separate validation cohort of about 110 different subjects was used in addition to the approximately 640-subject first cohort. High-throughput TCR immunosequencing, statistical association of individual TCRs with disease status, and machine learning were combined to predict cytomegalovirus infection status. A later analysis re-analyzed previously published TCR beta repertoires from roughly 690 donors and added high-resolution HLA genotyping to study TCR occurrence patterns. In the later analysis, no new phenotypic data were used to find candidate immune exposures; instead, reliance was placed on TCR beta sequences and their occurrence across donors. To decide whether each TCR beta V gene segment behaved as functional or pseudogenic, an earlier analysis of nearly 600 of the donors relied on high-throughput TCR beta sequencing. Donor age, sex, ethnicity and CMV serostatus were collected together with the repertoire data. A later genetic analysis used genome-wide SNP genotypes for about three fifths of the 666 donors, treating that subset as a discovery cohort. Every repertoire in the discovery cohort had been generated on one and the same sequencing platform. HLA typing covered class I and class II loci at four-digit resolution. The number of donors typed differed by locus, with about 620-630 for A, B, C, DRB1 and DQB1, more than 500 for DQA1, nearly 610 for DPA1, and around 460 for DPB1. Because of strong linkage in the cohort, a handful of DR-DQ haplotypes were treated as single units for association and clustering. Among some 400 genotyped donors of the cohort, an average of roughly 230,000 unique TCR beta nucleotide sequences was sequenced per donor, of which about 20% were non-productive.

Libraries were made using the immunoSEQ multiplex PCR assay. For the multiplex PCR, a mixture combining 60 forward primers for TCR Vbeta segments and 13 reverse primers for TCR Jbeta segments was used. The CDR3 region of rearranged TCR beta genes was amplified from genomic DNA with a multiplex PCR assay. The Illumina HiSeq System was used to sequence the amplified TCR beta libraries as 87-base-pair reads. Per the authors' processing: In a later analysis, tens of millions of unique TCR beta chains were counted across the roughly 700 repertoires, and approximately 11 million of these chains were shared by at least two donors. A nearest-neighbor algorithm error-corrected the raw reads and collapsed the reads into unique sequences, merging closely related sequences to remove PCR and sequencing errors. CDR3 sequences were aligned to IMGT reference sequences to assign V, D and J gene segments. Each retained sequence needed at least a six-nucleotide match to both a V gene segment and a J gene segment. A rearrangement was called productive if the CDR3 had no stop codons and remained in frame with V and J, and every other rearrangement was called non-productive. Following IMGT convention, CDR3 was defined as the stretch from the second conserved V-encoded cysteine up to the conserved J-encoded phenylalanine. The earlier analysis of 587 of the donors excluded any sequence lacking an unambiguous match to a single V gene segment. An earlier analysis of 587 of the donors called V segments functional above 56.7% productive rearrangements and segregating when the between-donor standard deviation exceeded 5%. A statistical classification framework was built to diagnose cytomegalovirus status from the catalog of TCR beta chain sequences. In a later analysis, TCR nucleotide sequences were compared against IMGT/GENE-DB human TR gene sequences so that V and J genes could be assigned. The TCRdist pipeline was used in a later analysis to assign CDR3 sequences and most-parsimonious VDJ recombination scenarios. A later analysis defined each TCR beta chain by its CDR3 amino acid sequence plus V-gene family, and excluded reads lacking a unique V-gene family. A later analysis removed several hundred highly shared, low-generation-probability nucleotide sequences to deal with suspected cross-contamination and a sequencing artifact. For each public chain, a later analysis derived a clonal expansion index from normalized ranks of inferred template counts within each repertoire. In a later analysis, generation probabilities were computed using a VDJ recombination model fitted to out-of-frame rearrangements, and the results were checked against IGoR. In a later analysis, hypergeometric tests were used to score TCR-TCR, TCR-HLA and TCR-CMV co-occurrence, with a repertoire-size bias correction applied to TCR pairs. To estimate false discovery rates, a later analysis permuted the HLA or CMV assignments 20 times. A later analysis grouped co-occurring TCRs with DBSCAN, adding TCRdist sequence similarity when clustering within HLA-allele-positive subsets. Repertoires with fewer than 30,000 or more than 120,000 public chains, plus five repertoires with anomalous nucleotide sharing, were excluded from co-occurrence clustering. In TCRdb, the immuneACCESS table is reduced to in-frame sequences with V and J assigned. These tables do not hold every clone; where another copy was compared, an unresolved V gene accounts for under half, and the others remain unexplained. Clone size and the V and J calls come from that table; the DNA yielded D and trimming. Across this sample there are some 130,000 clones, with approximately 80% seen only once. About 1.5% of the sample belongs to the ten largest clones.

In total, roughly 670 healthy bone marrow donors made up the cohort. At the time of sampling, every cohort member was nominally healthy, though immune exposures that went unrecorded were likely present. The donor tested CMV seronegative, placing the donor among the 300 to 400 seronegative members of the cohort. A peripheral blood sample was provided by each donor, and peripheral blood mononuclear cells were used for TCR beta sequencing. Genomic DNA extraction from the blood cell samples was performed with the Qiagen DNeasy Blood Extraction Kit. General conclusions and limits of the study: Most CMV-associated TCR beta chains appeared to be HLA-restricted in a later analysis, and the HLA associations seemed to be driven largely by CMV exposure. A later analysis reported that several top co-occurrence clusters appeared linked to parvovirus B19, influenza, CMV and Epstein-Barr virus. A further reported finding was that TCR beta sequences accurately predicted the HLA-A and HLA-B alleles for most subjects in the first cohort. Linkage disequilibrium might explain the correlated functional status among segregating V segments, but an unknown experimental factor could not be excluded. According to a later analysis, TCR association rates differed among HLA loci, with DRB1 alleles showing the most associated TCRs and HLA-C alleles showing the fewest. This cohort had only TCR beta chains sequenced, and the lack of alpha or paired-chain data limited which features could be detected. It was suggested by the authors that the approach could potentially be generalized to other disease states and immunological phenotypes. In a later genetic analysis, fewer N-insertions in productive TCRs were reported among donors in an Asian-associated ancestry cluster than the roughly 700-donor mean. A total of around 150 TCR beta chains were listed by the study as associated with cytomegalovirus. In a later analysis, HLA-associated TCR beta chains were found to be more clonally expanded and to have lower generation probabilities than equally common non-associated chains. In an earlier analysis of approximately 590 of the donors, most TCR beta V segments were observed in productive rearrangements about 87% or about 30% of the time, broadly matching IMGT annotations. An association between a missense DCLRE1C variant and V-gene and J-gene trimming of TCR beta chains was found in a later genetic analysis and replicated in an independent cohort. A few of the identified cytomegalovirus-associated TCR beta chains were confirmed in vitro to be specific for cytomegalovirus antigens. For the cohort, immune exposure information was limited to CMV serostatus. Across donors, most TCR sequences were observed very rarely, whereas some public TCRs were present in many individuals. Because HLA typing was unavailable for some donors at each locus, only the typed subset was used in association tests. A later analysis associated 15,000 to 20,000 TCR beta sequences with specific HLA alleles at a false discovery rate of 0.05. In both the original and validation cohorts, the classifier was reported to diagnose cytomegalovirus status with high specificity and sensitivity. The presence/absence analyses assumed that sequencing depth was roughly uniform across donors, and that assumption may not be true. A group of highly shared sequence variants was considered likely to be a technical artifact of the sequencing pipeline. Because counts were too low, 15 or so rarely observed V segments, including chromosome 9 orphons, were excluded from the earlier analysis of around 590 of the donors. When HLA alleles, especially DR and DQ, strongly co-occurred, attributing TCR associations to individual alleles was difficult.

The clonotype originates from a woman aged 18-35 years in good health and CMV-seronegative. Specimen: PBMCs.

The DNA sequence is TGTGCCTGGATTAGAGGCGGGAGTATCTCCTACGAGCAGTACTTC. This encodes CAWIRGGSISYEQYF. Recombination connected TRBV30 to TRBJ2-7, and 7 bases in between align with TRBD2. For this chain, trimming is 4 bases at the V end and 0 bases at the J end, and the number of junction bases without a gene match is 9. The CDR3 numbers 15 residues from cysteine through phenylalanine. The entry retains the CDR3 DNA only, 45 bases that are in frame from base 1. Reading the germline V gene (reference sequence) gives CDR1 GTSNPN and CDR2 SVGIG.